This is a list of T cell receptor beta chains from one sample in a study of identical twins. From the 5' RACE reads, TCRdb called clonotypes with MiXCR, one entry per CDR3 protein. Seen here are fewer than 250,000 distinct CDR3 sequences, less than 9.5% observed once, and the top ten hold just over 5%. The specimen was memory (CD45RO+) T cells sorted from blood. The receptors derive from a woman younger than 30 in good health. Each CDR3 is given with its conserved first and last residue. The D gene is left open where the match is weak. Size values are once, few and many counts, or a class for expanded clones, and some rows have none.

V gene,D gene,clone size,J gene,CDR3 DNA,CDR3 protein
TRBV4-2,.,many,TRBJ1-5,TGTGCCAGCAGCCAAGATGGCGATCAGCCCCAGCATTTT,CASSQDGDQPQHF
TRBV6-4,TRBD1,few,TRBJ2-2,TGTGCCAGTAGGACAGGGGTCAACACCGGGGAGCTGTTTTTT,CASRTGVNTGELFF
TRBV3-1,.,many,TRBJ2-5,TGTGCCAGTACCGGCCCAACAAAAGAGACCCAGTACTTC,CASTGPTKETQYF
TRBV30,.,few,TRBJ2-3,TGTGCCTGGAGTGTACTGGGGCCATTTGATACGCAGTATTTT,CAWSVLGPFDTQYF
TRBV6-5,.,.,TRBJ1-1,TGTGCCAGCAGTTACTCGAGGGGAGGGGGAAACACTGAAGCTTTCTTT,CASSYSRGGGNTEAFF
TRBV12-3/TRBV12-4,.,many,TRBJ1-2,TGTGCCAGCAGTCCCATAGGGGCTAACTATGGCTACACCTTC,CASSPIGANYGYTF
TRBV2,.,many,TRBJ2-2,TGTGCCAGCAACAGAGGCTACGGGGAGCTGTTTTTT,CASNRGYGELFF
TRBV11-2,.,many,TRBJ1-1,TGTGCCAGCAGCTCCACCAGGGGAACTGAAGCTTTCTTT,CASSSTRGTEAFF
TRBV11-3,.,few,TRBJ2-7,TGTGCCAGCAACCATCAGGGCAGCTTATTCGAGCAGTACTTC,CASNHQGSLFEQYF
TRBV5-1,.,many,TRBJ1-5,TGCGCCAGCAGCTTGTGGGGGGTCGATCAGCCCCAGCATTTT,CASSLWGVDQPQHF
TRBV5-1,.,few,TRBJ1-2,TGCGCCAGCAGCGCCAACCTGGGACAAATTGGCTACACCTTC,CASSANLGQIGYTF
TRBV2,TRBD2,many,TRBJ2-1,TGTGCCAGCGGGGGACTAGTGACGCACAATGAGCAGTTCTTC,CASGGLVTHNEQFF
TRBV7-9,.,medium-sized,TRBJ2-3,TGTGCCAGCACCCTGAGGGATACGCAGTATTTT,CASTLRDTQYF
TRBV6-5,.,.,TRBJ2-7,TGTGCCAGCAGTTACTCCCGGGACGGGGCCTACGAGCAGTACTTC,CASSYSRDGAYEQYF
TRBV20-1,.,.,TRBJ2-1,TGCAGTGCTATGGACCCTTTCGGGGAGAGCTCCTACAATGAGCAGTTCTTC,CSAMDPFGESSYNEQFF
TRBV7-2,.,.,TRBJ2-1,TGTGCCAGCAGCTCGCCGACAATCAATGAGCAGTTCTTC,CASSSPTINEQFF
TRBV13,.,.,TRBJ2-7,TGTACCAGCAGCTTAAAGTGGGGCTACGAGCAGTACTTC,CTSSLKWGYEQYF
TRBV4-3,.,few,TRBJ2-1,TGCGCCAGCAGCCAGCGAAAGAGAGCCTACAATGAGCAGTTCTTC,CASSQRKRAYNEQFF
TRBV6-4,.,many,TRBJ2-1,TGTGCCAGCCGTCAAAACCCTGACAATGAGCAGTTCTTC,CASRQNPDNEQFF
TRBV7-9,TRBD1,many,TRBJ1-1,TGTGCCAGCAGCTCAGCGGGACAGCAGAACACTGAAGCTTTCTTT,CASSSAGQQNTEAFF
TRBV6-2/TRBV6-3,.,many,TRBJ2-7,TGTGCCAGCAGGAGGGACGGAAACAGCTACGAGCAGTACTTC,CASRRDGNSYEQYF
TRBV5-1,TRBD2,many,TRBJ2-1,TGCGCCAGCAGCTTTGGTGGTGCACGGGGGGTCAATGAGCAGTTCTTC,CASSFGGARGVNEQFF
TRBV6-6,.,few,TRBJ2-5,TGTGCCAGCAGCTTTGAGGGAGAGACCCAGTACTTC,CASSFEGETQYF
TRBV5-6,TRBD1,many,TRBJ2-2,TGTGCCAGCGCCCCCCGGGACAGGGACCTCGGGGAGCTGTTTTTT,CASAPRDRDLGELFF
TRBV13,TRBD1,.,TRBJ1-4,TGTGCCAGCAGCCTGGGACAGGAGGGTGAAAAACTGTTTTTT,CASSLGQEGEKLFF
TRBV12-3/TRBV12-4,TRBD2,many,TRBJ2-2,TGTGCCAGCAGACCCGGGACTAGCGGGAGCACCGGGGAGCTGTTTTTT,CASRPGTSGSTGELFF
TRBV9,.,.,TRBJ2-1,TGTGCCAGCAGCGCCGGAGGGTTGAAGGGGCGCGAGCAGTTCTTC,CASSAGGLKGREQFF
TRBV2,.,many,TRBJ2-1,TGTGCCAGCAGTGAAAGGGGATATGAGCAGTTCTTC,CASSERGYEQFF
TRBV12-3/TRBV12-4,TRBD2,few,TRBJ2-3,TGTGCCAGCAGTCCAAGGATAGCGGGAGGGGGTACAGATACGCAGTATTTT,CASSPRIAGGGTDTQYF
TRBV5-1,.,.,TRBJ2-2,TGCGCCAGCAGCACGAGGGGGTCCGGGGAGCTGTTTTTT,CASSTRGSGELFF
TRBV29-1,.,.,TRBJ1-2,TGCAGCGCCCGGCCCCAGGACAGAGCTAACTATGGCTACACCTTC,CSARPQDRANYGYTF
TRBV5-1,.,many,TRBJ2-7,TGCGCCAGCAGCTTACCGGGCTCGAGCTCCTACGAGCAGTACTTC,CASSLPGSSSYEQYF
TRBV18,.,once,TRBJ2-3,TGTGCCAGCTCACCAGTGGGGGAGAGAGGAGATACGCAGTATTTT,CASSPVGERGDTQYF
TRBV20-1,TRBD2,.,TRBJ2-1,TGCAGTGCTAGAGAGGGACTAGCGGGGGGAATCTCCTACAATGAGCAGTTCTTC,CSAREGLAGGISYNEQFF
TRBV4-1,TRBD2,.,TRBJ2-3,TGCGCCAGCAGCCAAGACTTAATTGGACTAGCGGGGGAAACAGATACGCAGTATTTT,CASSQDLIGLAGETDTQYF
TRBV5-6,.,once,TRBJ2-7,TGTGCCAGCAGCTCCCCAGGGGTTCATACCTACGAGCAGTACTTC,CASSSPGVHTYEQYF
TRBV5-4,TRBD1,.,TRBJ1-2,TGTGCCAGCAGCCCAGGGACAGGGCCCGCTGTGTATGGCTACACCTTC,CASSPGTGPAVYGYTF
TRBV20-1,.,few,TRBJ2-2,TGCAGTGCCGACGAACCAAACACCGGGGAGCTGTTTTTT,CSADEPNTGELFF
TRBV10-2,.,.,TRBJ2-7,TGCGCCAGCGAGTATTGGCAGGGTGGGGGGCAGTACTTC,CASEYWQGGGQYF
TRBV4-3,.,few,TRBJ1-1,TGCGCCAGCAGCTCCACAGGGCCCACTGAAGCTTTCTTT,CASSSTGPTEAFF
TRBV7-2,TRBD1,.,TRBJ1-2,TGTGCCAGCAGCTTAGTCGGACAGGGGTACACCTTC,CASSLVGQGYTF
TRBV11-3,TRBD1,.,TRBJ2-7,TGTGCCAGCAGCTTAGTTCGGGACAGCTTGTACGAGCAGTACTTC,CASSLVRDSLYEQYF
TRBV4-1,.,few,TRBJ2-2,TGCGCCAGCAGCCTCCCGGGCCTTACCACCGGGGAGCTGTTTTTT,CASSLPGLTTGELFF
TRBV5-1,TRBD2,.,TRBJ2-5,TGCGCCAGCAGCCCGGGACTAATAGGCCAAGAGACCCAGTACTTC,CASSPGLIGQETQYF
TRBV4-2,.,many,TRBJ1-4,TGTGCCAGCAGCCAAGATCCCAGGGTGGGGGCTAATGAAAAACTGTTTTTT,CASSQDPRVGANEKLFF
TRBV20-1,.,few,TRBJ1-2,TGCAGTGCTAGCGACACCTATGGCTACACCTTC,CSASDTYGYTF
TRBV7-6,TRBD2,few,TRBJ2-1,TGTGCCAGCAGCCCTAGCGGGAGGACCTACAATGAGCAGTTCTTC,CASSPSGRTYNEQFF
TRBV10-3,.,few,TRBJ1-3,TGTGCCATCAGTGAGTCTGGGGACCCTGCTGGAAACACCATATATTTT,CAISESGDPAGNTIYF